This T cell receptor beta chain came from a study of blood T cell repertoires in COVID-19. Study-level background: The United States, Italy and Spain provided the acute and convalescent COVID-19 samples. PBMCs, B-cell-depleted T cells, or T cells were the source of the cDNA or gDNA that made up the material.

Methods used by the authors: The authors estimated nucleated cell counts from reference gene primer amplification. Assay: immunoSEQ multiplex PCR; the TCRdb copy retains only in-frame clones and omits some. The DNA was the basis for D and trimming; V, J and clone size are from that table. The sample carries roughly 160,000 clones, almost 85% recorded once. This clone was observed once. This TCR was recovered from a man between 18 and 35 years old with active or convalescent COVID-19. Input material: peripheral blood.

The CDR3 coding sequence is TGTGCCAGCAGTTATGCAGGGGGGCGGTACGAGCAGTACTTC. Its protein product is CASSYAGGRYEQYF. This chain joins TRBV6-2 or TRBV6-3 and TRBJ2-7, with D perhaps matching TRBD1 (7 bases). Trimming left V 3 bases short and J 4 bases short, with 13 bases between. Germline CDR1 reads MNHEY; CDR2 reads SVGEGT. This CDR3 comprises 14 residues.